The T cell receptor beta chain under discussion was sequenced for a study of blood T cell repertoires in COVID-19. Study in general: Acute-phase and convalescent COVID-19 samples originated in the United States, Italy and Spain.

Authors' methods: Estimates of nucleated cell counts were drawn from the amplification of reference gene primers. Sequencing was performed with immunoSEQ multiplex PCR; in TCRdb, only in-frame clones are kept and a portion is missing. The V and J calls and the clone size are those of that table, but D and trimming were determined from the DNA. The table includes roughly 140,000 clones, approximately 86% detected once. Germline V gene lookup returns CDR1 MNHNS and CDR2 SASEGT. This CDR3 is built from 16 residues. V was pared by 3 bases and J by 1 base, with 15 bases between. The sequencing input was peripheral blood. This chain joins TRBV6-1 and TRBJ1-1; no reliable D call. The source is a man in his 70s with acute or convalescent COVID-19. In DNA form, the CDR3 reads TGTGCCAGCAGTGAGAACAATCCCGGGAGGAACACTGAAGCTTTCTTT. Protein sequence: CASSENNPGRNTEAFF.